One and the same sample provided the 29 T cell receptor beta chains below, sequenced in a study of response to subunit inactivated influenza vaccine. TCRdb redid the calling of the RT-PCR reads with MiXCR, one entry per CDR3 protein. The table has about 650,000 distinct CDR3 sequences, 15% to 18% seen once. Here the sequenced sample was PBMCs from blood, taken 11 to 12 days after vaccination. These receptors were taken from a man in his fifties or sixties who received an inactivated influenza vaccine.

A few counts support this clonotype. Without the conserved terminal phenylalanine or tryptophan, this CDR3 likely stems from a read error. CDR3 protein: CASSDRLAGSITNTGELFV. CDR3 DNA sequence: TGCGCCAGCAGTGACCGACTAGCGGGGAGTATTACGAACACCGGGGAGCTGTTTGTT. J is TRBJ2-2 and V is TRBV10-2, with 11 bases that match TRBD2. V was pared by 3 bases and J by 0 bases, with 9 bases of the junction left unmatched. Germline lookup yields CDR1 WSHSY and CDR2 SAAADI. The CDR3 loop spans 19 amino acids.

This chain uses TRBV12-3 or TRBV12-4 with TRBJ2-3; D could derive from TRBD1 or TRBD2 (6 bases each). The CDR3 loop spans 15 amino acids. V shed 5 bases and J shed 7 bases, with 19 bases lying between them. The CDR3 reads CASSPLAGGGNTQYF. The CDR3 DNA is TGTGCCAGCAGTCCCTTAGCCGGGGGCGGGAATACGCAGTATTTT.

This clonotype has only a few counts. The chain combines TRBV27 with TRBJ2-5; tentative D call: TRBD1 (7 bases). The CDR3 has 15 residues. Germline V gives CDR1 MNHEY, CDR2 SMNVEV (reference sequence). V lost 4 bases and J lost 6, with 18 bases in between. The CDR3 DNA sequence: TGTGCCAGCAGTTCCTGGGACAGTGGGGGGCAGACCCAGTACTTC. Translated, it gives CASSSWDSGGQTQYF.

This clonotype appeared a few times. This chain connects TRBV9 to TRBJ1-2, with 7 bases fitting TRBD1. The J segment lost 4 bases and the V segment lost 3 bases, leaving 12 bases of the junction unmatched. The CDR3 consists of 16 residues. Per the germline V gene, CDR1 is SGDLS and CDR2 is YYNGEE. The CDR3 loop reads CASSALNRQGTYGYTF. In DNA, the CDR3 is TGTGCCAGCAGCGCCCTAAACCGACAGGGAACCTATGGCTACACCTTC.

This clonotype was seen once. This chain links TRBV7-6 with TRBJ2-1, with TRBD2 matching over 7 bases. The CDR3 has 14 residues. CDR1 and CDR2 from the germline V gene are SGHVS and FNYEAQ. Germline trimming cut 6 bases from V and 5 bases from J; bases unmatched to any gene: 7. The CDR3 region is CASSGLERNNEQFF. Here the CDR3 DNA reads TGTGCCAGCAGTGGACTAGAAAGGAACAATGAGCAGTTCTTC.

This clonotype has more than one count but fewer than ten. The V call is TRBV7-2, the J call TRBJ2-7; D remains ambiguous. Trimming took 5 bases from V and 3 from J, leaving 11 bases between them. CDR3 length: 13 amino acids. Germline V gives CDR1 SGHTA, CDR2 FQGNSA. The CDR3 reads CASSRWTSYEQYF. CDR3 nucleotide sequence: TGTGCCAGCAGCCGGTGGACGAGCTACGAGCAGTACTTC.

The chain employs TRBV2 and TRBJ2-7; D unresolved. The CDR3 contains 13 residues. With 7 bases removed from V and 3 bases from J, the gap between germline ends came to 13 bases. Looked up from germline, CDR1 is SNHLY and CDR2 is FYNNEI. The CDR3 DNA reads TGTGCCAGCATTATCCAGGCAGACTACGAGCAGTACTTC. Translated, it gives CASIIQADYEQYF.

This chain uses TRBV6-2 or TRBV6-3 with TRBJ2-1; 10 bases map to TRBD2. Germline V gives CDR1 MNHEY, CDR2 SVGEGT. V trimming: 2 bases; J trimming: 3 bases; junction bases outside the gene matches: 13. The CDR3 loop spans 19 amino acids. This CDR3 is CASSYQSGVTSGLYNEQFF. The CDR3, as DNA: TGTGCCAGCAGTTACCAGTCAGGAGTGACTAGCGGGCTCTACAATGAGCAGTTCTTC.

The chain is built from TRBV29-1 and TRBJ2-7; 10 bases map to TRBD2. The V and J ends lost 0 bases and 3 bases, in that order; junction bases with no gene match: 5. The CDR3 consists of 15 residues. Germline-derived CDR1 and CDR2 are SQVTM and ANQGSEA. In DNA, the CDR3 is TGCAGCGTTGAAGATCGGCTAGCGGGAGTCTACGAGCAGTACTTC. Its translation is CSVEDRLAGVYEQYF.

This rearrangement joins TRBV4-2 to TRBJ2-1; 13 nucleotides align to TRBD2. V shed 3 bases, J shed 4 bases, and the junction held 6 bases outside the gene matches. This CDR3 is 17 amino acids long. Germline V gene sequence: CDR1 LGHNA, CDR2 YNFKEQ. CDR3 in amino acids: CASSQGTSGTSYNEQFF. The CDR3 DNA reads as TGTGCCAGCAGCCAGGGGACTAGCGGGACCTCATACAATGAGCAGTTCTTC.

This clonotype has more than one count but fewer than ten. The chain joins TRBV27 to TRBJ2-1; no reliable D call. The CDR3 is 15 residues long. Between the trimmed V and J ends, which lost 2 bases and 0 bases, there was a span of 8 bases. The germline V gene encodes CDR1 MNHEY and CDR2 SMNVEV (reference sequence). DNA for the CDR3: TGTGCCAGCAGTTTAGGGCCCTACTCCTACAATGAGCAGTTCTTC. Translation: CASSLGPYSYNEQFF.

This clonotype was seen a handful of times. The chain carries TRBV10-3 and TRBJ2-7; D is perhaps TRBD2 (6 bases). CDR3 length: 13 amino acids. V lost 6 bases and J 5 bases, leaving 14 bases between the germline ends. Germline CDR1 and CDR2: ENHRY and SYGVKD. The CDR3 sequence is CAIRAGTHNEQYF. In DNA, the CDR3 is TGTGCCATCAGAGCAGGGACTCACAACGAGCAGTACTTC.

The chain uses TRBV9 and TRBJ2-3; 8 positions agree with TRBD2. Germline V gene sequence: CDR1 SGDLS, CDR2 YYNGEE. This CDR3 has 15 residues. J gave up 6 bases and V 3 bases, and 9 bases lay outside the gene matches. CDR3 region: CASSAEGTRGDTQYF. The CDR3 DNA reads TGTGCCAGCAGCGCAGAGGGGACTAGGGGGGATACGCAGTATTTT.

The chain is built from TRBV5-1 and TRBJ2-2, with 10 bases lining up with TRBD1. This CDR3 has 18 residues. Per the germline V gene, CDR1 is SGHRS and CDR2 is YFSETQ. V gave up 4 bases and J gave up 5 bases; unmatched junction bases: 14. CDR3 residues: CASSTRDRGPSGTGELFF. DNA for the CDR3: TGCGCCAGCAGCACCCGGGACAGGGGACCCTCTGGGACCGGGGAGCTGTTTTTT. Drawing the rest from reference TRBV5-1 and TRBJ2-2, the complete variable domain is KAGVTQTPRYLIKTRGQQVTLSCSPISGHRSVSWYQQTPGQGLQFLFEYFSETQRNKGNFPGRFSGRQFSNSRSEMNVSTLELGDSALYLCASSTRDRGPSGTGELFFGEGSRLTVL.

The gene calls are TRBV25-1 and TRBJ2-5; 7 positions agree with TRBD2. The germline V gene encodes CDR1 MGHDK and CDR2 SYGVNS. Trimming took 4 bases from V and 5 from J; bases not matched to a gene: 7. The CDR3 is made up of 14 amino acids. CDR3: CASSADSGRETQYF. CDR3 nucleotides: TGTGCCAGCAGTGCGGACTCCGGGAGGGAGACCCAGTACTTC. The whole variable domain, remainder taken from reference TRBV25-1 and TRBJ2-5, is EADIYQTPRYLVIGTGKKITLECSQTMGHDKMYWYQQDPGMELHLIHYSYGVNSTEKGDLSSESTVSRIRTEHFPLTLESARPSHTSQYLCASSADSGRETQYFGPGTRLLVL.

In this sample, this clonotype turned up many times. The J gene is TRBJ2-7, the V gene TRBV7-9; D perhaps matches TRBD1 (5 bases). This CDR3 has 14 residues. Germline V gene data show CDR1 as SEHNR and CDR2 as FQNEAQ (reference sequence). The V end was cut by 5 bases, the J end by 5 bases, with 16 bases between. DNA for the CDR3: TGTGCCAGCAGCCAAGGCAGGGCGCCCCACGAGCAGTACTTC. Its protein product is CASSQGRAPHEQYF.

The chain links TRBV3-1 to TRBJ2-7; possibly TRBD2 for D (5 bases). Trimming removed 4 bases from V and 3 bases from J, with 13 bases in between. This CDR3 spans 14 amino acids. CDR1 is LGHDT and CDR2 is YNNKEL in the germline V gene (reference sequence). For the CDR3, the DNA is TGTGCCAGCAGCCCCACCGGGGATAACTACGAGCAGTACTTC. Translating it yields CASSPTGDNYEQYF.

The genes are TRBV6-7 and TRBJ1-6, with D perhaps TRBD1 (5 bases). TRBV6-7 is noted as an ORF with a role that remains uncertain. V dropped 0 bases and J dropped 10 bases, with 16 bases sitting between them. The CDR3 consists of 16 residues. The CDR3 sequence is CASSYSEGIRGSPLHF. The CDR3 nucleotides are TGTGCCAGCAGTTACTCTGAGGGGATCAGAGGATCACCCCTCCACTTT.

CDR3: CASSTRAFEAFF. CDR3 sequence (DNA): TGTGCCAGTAGTACCAGGGCTTTCGAAGCTTTCTTT. The rearrangement uses TRBV19 and TRBJ1-1, with a weak D call TRBD1 (5 bases). Germline-derived CDR1 and CDR2 are LNHDA and SQIVND (reference sequence). CDR3 length: 12 amino acids. V lost 4 bases, J lost 8 bases, and 11 bases lay in between.

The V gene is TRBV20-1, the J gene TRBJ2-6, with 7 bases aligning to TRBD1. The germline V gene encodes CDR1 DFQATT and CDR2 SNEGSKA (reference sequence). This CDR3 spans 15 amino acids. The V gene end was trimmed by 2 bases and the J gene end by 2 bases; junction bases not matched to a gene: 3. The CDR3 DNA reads TGCAGTGCTAGAAACAGGGGAACTGGGGCCAACGTCCTGACTTTC. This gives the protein CSARNRGTGANVLTF.

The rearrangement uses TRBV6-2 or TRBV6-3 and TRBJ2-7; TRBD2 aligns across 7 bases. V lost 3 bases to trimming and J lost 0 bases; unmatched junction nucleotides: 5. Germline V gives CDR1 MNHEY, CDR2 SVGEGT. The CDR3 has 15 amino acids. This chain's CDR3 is CASSYLASGSYEQYF. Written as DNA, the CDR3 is TGTGCCAGCAGTTATTTGGCTAGCGGCTCCTACGAGCAGTACTTC.

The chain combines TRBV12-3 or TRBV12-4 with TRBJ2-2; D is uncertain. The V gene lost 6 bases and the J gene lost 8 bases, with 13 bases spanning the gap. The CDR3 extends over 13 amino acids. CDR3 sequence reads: CASRPGKAGELFF. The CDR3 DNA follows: TGTGCCAGCAGGCCGGGCAAGGCGGGGGAGCTGTTTTTT.

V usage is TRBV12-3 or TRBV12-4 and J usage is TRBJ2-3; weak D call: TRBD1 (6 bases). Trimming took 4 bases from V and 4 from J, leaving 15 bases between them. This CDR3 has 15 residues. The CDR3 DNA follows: TGTGCCAGCAGTTACGGGCAGGGGCGATCAGATACGCAGTATTTT. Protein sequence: CASSYGQGRSDTQYF.

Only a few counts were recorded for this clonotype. The CDR3 sequence: CASSLIGPGQAYEQYF. Written as DNA, the CDR3 is TGTGCCAGCAGCTTGATCGGACCGGGACAGGCGTACGAGCAGTACTTC. The genes are TRBV7-2 and TRBJ2-7; 8 nucleotides match TRBD1. The CDR3 has 16 residues. In germline, CDR1 is SGHTA, CDR2 FQGNSA. The V and J ends lost 3 bases and 4 bases, in that order; junction bases with no gene match: 11.

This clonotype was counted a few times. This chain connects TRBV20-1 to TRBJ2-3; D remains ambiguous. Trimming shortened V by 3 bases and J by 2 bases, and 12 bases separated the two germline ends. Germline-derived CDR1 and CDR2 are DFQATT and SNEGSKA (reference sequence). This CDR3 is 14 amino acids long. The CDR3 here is CSASAAEPTDTQYF. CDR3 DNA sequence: TGCAGTGCTAGTGCGGCGGAGCCCACAGATACGCAGTATTTT.

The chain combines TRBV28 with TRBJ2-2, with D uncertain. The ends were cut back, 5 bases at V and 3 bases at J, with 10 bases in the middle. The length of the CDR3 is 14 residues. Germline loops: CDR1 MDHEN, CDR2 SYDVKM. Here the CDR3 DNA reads TGTGCCAGCAGTCTCAACACCTACACCGGGGAGCTGTTTTTT. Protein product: CASSLNTYTGELFF.

The CDR3 coding sequence is TGCGCCAGCAGCCAAGATGGAAGTGTGGGTGGCTACACCTTC. Residues: CASSQDGSVGGYTF. The V and J genes are TRBV4-1 and TRBJ1-2, with D uncertain. Per the germline V gene, CDR1 is MGHRA and CDR2 is YSYEKL. The CDR3 runs 14 residues. V was shortened by 0 bases and J by 7 bases, with 12 bases between the two germline ends.

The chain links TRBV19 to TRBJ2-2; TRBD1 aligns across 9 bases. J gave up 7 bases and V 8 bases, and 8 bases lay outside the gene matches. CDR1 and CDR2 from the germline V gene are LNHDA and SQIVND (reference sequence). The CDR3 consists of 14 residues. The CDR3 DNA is TGTGCCAGTGAGGAGACAGGGGGGATCGGGGAGCTGTTTTTT. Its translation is CASEETGGIGELFF.

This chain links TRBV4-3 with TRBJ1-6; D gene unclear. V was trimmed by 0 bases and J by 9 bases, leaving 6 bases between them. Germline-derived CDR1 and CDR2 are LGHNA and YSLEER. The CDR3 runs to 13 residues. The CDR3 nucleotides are TGCGCCAGCAGCCAAGATTCACGTTCACCCCTCCACTTT. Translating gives CASSQDSRSPLHF.